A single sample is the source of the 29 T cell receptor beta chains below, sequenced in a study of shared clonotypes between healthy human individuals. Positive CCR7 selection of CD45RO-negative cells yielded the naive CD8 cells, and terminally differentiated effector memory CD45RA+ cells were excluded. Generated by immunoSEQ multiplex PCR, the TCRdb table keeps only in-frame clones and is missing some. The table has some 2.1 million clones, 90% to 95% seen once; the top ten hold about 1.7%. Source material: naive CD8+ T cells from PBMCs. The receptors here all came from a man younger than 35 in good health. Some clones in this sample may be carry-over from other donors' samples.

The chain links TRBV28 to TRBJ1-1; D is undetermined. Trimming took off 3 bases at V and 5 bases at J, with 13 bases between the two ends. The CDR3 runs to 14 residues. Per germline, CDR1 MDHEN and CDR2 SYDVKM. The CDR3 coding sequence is TGTGCCAGCAGTTTTGTGCGGCAAATAACTGAAGCTTTCTTT. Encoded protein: CASSFVRQITEAFF.

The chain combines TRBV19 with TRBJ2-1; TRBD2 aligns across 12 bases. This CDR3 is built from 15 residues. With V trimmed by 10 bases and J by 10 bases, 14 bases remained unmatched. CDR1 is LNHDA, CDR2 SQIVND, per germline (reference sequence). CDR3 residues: CAIRTSGIHSFEQFF. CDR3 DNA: TGTGCCATCAGGACTAGCGGGATTCACAGTTTCGAGCAGTTCTTC.

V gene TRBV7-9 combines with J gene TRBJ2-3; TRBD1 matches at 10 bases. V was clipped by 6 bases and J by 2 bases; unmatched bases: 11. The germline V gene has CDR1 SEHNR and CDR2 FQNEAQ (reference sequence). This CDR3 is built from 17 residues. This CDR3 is CASSQPGTGADTDTQYF. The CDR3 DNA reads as TGTGCCAGCAGTCAACCCGGGACAGGGGCCGACACAGATACGCAGTATTTT.

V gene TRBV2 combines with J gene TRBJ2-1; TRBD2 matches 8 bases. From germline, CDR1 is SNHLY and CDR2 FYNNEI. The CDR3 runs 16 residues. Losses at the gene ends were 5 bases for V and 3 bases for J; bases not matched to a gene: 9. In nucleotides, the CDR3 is TGTGCCAGCAGTCCCAGTAGCGGGATGTACTACAATGAGCAGTTCTTC. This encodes CASSPSSGMYYNEQFF. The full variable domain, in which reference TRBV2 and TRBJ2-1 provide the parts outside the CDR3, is EPEVTQTPSHQVTQMGQEVILRCVPISNHLYFYWYRQILGQKVEFLVSFYNNEISEKSEIFDDQFSVERPDGSNFTLKIRSTKLEDSAMYFCASSPSSGMYYNEQFFGPGTRLTVL.

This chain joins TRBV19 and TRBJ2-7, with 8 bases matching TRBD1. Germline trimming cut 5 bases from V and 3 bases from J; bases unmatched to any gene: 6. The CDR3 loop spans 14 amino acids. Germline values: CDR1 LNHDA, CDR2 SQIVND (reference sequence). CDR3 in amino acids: CASSAGTGFYEQYF. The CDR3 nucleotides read TGTGCCAGTAGTGCCGGGACAGGATTCTACGAGCAGTACTTC.

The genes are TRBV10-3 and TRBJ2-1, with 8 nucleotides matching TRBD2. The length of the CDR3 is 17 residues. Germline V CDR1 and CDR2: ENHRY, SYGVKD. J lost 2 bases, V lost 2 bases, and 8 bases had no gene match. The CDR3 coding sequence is TGTGCCATCAGTGAGCCCAATAGACTAGCGACCTACAATGAGCAGTTCTTC. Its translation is CAISEPNRLATYNEQFF.

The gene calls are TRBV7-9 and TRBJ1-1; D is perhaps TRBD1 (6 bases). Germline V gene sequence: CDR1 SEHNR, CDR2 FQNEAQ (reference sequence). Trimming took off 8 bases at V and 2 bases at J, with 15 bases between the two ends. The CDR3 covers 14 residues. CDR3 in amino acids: CASGGWGQNTEAFF. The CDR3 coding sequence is TGTGCCAGCGGGGGCTGGGGACAAAACACTGAAGCTTTCTTT.

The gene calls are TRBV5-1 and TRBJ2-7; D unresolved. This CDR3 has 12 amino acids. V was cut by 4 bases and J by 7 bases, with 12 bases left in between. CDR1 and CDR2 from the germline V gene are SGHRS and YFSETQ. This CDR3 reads CASSILHGEQYF. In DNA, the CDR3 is TGCGCCAGCAGCATCCTCCACGGGGAGCAGTACTTC.

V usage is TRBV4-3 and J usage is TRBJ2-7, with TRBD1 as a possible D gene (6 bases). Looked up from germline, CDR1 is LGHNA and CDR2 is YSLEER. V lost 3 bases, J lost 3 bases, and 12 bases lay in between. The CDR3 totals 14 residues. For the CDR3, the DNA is TGCGCCAGCAGCCAGGACAGCCTGAGCTACGAGCAGTACTTC. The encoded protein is CASSQDSLSYEQYF.

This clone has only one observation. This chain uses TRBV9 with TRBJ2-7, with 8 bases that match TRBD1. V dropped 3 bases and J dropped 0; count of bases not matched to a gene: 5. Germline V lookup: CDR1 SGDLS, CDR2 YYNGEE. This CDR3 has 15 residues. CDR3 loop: CASSEETGDSYEQYF. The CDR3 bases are TGTGCCAGCAGCGAGGAGACAGGGGACTCCTACGAGCAGTACTTC. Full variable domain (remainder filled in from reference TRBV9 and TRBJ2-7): DSGVTQTPKHLITATGQRVTLRCSPRSGDLSVYWYQQSLDQGLQFLIQYYNGEERAKGNILERFSAQQFPDLHSELNLSSLELGDSALYFCASSEETGDSYEQYFGPGTRLTVT.

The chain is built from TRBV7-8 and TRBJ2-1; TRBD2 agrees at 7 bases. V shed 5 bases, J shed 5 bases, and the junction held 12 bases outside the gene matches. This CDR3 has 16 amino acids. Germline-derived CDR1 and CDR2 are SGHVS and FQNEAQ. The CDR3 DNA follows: TGTGCCAGCAGCCCGAACCGGGCTAGCGGAGACAATGAGCAGTTCTTC. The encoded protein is CASSPNRASGDNEQFF.

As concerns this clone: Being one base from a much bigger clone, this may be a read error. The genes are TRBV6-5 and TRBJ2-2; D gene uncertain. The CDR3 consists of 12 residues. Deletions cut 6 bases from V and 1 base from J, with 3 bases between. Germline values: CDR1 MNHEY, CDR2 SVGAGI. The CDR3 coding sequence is TGTGCCAGCAGCCGGAACACCGGGGAGCTGTTTTTT. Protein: CASSRNTGELFF.

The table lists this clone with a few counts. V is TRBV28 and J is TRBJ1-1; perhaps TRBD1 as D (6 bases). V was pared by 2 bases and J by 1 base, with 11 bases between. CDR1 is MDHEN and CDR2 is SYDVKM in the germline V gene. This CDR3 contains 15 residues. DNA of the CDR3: TGTGCCAGCAGTTTAACGAACAGGGCGAACACTGAAGCTTTCTTT. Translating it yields CASSLTNRANTEAFF. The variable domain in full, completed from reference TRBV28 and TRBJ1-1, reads DVKVTQSSRYLVKRTGEKVFLECVQDMDHENMFWYRQDPGLGLRLIYFSYDVKMKEKGDIPEGYSVSREKKERFSLILESASTNQTSMYLCASSLTNRANTEAFFGQGTRLTVV.

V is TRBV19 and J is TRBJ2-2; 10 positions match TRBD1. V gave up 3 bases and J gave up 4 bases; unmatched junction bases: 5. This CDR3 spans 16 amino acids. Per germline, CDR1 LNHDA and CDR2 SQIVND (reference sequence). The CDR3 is CASSIGTGEATGELFF. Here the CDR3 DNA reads TGTGCCAGTAGTATTGGGACAGGGGAAGCCACCGGGGAGCTGTTTTTT.

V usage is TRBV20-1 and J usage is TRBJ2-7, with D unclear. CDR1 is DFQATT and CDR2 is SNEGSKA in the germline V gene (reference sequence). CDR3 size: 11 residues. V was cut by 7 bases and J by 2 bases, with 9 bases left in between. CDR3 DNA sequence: TGCAGTGTGGTGGAAGCCTACGAGCAGTACTTC. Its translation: CSVVEAYEQYF.

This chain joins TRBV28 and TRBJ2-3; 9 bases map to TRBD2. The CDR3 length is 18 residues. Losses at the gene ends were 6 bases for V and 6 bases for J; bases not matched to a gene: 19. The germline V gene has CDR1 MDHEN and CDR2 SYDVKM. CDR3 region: CASSSLWVAGDGRDTQYF. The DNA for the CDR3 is TGTGCCAGCAGCTCCCTCTGGGTAGCGGGAGACGGGAGGGATACGCAGTATTTT.

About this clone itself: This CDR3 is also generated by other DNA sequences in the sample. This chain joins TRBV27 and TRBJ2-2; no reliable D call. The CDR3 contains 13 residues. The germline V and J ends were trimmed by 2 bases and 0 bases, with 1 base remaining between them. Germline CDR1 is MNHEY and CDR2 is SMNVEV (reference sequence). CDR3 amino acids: CASSLTNTGELFF. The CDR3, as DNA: TGTGCCAGCAGTTTAACGAACACCGGGGAGCTGTTTTTT.

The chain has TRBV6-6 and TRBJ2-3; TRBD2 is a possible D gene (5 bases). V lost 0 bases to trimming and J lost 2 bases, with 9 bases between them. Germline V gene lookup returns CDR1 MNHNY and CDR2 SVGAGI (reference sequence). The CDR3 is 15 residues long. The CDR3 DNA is TGTGCCAGCAGTTACTCCCAGCGGAACACAGATACGCAGTATTTT. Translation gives CASSYSQRNTDTQYF.

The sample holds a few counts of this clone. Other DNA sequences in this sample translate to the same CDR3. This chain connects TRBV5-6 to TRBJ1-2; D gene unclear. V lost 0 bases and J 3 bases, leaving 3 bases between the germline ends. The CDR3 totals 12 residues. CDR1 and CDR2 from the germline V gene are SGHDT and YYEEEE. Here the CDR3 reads CASSLDDYGYTF. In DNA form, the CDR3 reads TGTGCCAGCAGCTTGGACGACTATGGCTACACCTTC. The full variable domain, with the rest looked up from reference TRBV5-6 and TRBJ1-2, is DAGVTQSPTHLIKTRGQQVTLRCSPKSGHDTVSWYQQALGQGPQFIFQYYEEEERQRGNFPDRFSGHQFPNYSSELNVNALLLGDSALYLCASSLDDYGYTFGSGTRLTVV.

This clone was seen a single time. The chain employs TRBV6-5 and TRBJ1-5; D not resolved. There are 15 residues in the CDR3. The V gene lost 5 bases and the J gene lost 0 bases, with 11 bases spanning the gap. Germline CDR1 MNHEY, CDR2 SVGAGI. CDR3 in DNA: TGTGCCAGCAGTCCATACCTGGGTAGCAATCAGCCCCAGCATTTT. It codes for CASSPYLGSNQPQHF.

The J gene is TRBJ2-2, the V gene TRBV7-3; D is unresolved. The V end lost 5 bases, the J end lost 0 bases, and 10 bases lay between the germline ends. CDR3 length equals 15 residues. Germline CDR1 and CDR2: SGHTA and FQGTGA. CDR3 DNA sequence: TGTGCCAGCAGCGCCACACCCGCGAACACCGGGGAGCTGTTTTTT. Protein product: CASSATPANTGELFF.

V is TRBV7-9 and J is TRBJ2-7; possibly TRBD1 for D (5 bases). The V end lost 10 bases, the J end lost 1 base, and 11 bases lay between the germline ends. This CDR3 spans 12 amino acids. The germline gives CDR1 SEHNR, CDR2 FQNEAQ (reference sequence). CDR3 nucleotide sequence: TGTGCCATCATGGACAAATCCTACGAGCAGTACTTC. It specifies CAIMDKSYEQYF.

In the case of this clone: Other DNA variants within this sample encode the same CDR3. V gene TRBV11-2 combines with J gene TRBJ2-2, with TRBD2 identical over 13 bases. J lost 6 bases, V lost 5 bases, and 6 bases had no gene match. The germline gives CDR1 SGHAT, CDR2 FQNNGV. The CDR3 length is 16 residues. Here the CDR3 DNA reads TGTGCCAGCAGCACCCGGACTAGCGGGAGAGCCGGGGAGCTGTTTTTT. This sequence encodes CASSTRTSGRAGELFF.

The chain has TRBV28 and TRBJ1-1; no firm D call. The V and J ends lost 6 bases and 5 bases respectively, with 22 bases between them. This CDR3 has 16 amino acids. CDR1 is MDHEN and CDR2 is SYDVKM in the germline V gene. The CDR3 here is CASSNPRTTTGTEAFF. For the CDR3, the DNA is TGTGCCAGCAGCAACCCCCGGACCACAACGGGGACTGAAGCTTTCTTT.

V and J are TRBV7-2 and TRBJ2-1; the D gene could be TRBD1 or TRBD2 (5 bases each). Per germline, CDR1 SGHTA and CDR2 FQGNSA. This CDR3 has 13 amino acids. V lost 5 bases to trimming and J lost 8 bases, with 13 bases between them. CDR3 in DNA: TGTGCCAGCAGCCTGGGGGAGATCTATGAGCAGTTCTTC. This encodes CASSLGEIYEQFF.

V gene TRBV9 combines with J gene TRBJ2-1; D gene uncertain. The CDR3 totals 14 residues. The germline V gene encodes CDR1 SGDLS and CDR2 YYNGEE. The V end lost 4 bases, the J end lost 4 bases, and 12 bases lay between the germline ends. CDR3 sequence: CASSPVGRYNEQFF. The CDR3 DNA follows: TGTGCCAGCAGCCCGGTGGGCAGATACAATGAGCAGTTCTTC.

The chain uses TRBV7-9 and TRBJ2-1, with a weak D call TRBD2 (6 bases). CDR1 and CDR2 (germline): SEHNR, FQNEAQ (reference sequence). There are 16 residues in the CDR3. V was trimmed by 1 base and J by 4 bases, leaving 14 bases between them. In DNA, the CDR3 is TGTGCCAGCAGCTTAGTGGCGGGACCATCATACAATGAGCAGTTCTTC. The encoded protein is CASSLVAGPSYNEQFF.

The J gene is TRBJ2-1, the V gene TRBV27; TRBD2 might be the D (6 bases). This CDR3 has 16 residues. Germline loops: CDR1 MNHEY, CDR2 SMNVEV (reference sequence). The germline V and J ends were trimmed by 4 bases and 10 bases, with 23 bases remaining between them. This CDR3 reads CASSSQSGLSLGEQFF. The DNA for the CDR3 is TGTGCCAGCAGTTCCCAATCGGGACTGTCTTTAGGGGAGCAGTTCTTC.

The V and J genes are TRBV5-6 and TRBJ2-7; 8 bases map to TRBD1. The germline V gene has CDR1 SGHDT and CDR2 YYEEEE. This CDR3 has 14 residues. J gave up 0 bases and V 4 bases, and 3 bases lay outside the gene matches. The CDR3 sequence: CASSLGQASYEQYF. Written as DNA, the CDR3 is TGTGCCAGCAGCCTGGGACAGGCCTCCTACGAGCAGTACTTC.